This T cell receptor beta chain was captured by sequencing in a study of shared clonotypes between healthy human individuals. Naive CD8 isolation took CD45RO-negative cells positively selected for CCR7 and excluded terminally differentiated effector memory CD45RA+ cells. TCRdb keeps only in-frame clones here, not all; method: immunoSEQ multiplex PCR. The data hold around 2,000,000 clones, with about 95% observed a single time. The TCR was taken from a man aged 18 to 29 in good health. The sample comprised naive CD8+ T cells sorted from blood.

Written as DNA, the CDR3 is TGCGCCAGCAGCTTGGCCCGACAGGGGGCAGGGGAGCAGTACTTC. It yields the protein CASSLARQGAGEQYF. The J gene is TRBJ2-7, the V gene TRBV5-1, with 10 bases identical to TRBD1. The V segment lost 0 bases and the J segment 7 bases; nucleotides outside the gene matches: 7. Per germline, CDR1 SGHRS and CDR2 YFSETQ. The CDR3 length is 15 residues.